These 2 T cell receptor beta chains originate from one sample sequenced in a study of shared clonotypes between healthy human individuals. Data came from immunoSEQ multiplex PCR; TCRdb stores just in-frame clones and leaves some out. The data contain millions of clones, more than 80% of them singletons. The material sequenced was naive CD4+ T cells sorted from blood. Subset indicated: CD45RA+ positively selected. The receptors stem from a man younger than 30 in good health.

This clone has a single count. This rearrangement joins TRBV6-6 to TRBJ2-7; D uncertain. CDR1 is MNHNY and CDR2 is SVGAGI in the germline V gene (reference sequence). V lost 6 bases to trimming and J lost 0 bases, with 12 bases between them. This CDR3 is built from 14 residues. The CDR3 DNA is TGTGCCAGCAGCGTCGGGTCAAGCTCCTACGAGCAGTACTTC. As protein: CASSVGSSSYEQYF.

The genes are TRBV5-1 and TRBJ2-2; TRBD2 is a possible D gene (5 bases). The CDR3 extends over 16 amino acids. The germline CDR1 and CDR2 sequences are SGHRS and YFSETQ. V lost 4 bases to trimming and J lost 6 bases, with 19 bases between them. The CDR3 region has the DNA TGCGCCAGCAGCCCGGAGAGGGAGCCCGCTTCCGGGGAGCTGTTTTTT. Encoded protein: CASSPEREPASGELFF.